This is a list of T cell receptor beta chains from one sample in a study of neurological immune-mediated disorders. MiXCR was run by TCRdb on the 5' RACE reads, yielding one entry per CDR3 protein. This sample carries roughly 100,000 distinct CDR3 sequences, around 3.4% of them seen once, and the ten largest clones take roughly 6%. Sequencing was carried out using PBMCs. Receptors were obtained from a woman aged 18-35 years with multiple sclerosis. The CDR3 runs from the conserved cysteine through the conserved F or W. A D gene is named only where the DNA matches it firmly. Size values are once, few and many counts, or a class for expanded clones, and some rows have none.

>many|.|TRBV12-3/TRBV12-4|TRBJ1-1
CASSWRGNTEAFF
TGTGCCAGCAGTTGGAGGGGTAACACTGAAGCTTTCTTT
>.|.|TRBV12-3/TRBV12-4|TRBJ1-6
CASSLAGSPLHF
TGTGCCAGCAGTTTAGCGGGTTCACCCCTCCACTTT
>many|.|TRBV5-1|TRBJ1-2
CASSFTWDYGYTF
TGCGCCAGCAGCTTTACATGGGACTATGGCTACACCTTC
>many|.|TRBV5-1|TRBJ2-3
CASSQGTADTQYF
TGCGCCAGCAGCCAGGGAACCGCAGATACGCAGTATTTT
>many|.|TRBV28|TRBJ1-5
CASSLMEDNYSNQPQHF
TGTGCCAGCAGTTTAATGGAGGACAATTATAGCAATCAGCCCCAGCATTTT
>many|.|TRBV6-4|TRBJ1-1
CASSESGNTEAFF
TGTGCCAGCAGTGAGTCAGGGAACACTGAAGCTTTCTTT
>few|.|TRBV18|TRBJ2-3
CASSPPSADTQYF
TGTGCCAGCTCACCACCCTCAGCGGATACGCAGTATTTT
>.|TRBD1|TRBV3-1|TRBJ2-5
CASSQGVWTGLGETQYF
TGTGCCAGCAGCCAAGGCGTTTGGACAGGACTTGGGGAGACCCAGTACTTC
>many|.|TRBV10-3|TRBJ2-1
CAINEAEDFEQFF
TGTGCCATCAATGAGGCGGAAGATTTTGAGCAGTTCTTC
>many|TRBD1|TRBV28|TRBJ1-6
CASSLYRQGYNSPLHF
TGTGCCAGCAGTTTATACCGACAGGGATATAATTCACCCCTCCACTTT
>many|.|TRBV20-1|TRBJ2-2
CSARVSPTGELFF
TGCAGTGCTAGAGTTTCGCCTACCGGGGAGCTGTTTTTT
>many|.|TRBV20-1|TRBJ2-1
CSASPASSNEQFF
TGCAGTGCTAGTCCGGCTAGCAGCAATGAGCAGTTCTTC
>many|TRBD1|TRBV24-1|TRBJ2-2
CATSESDRATTGELFF
TGTGCCACCAGTGAGTCCGACAGGGCCACTACCGGGGAGCTGTTTTTT
>many|TRBD1|TRBV20-1|TRBJ1-2
CSARLETGEGYGYTF
TGCAGTGCTAGACTGGAGACAGGGGAGGGCTATGGCTACACCTTC
>many|.|TRBV7-9|TRBJ2-1
CASSFMSDEQFF
TGTGCCAGCAGCTTCATGAGTGATGAGCAGTTCTTC
>.|.|TRBV18|TRBJ2-1
CASSPRRSGRDTDYVRGEQFF
TGTGCCAGCTCACCACGACGTTCTGGCAGGGACACTGATTATGTTAGGGGTGAGCAGTTCTTC
>many|.|TRBV19|TRBJ2-7
CASSIGFLYEQYF
TGTGCCAGTAGTATTGGATTTCTCTACGAGCAGTACTTC
>many|TRBD1|TRBV25-1|TRBJ1-6
CASRHTGVTSPLHF
TGTGCCAGCAGGCATACAGGGGTAACTTCACCCCTCCACTTT
>many|.|TRBV6-2/TRBV6-3|TRBJ2-1
CASSYGYNEQFF
TGTGCCAGCAGTTACGGGTACAATGAGCAGTTCTTC
>many|TRBD2|TRBV5-1|TRBJ2-3
CASSLAAGGMADTQYF
TGCGCCAGCAGCTTGGCGGCGGGAGGGATGGCAGATACGCAGTATTTT